This T cell receptor (beta chain) was identified in a study of regulatory T cells in long-lasting Graves disease. Study outcomes and limitations: It is possible that accuracy was reduced by the small size of the sample.

CDR1 is GTSNPN, CDR2 SVGIG, per germline (reference sequence). The J segment lost 2 bases and the V segment lost 3 bases, leaving 15 bases of the junction unmatched. This CDR3 has 17 residues. This sample's time point: newly diagnosed GD, antithyroid drugs for less than 3 months. The TCR library used RNA extracted from PBMCs. Construction of the TCR beta libraries employed iRepertoire HTBI primers in conjunction with Arm-PCR of CDR3 regions. A single record per CDR3 protein comes from TCRdb applying MiXCR to the multiplex PCR reads. The sample consists of approximately 540,000 distinct CDR3 sequences, around 12% of them appearing once. This clonotype has ten or more counts. The antigen is undetermined. The same sample was also studied in work on T cells in Graves' hyperthyroidism and ophthalmopathy. From that second work: Patients aged 18 to 65 with hyperthyroidism were newly diagnosed, with duration under 2 months. When the TCR CDR3 underwent first-round RT-PCR, the HTBI primer set was used.

The rearrangement uses TRBV30 and TRBJ1-1, with 7 nucleotides matching TRBD1. The sequence derives from a woman aged 25 to 45 with Graves disease. This sample comprised peripheral blood mononuclear cells (PBMCs), obtained at new diagnosis, from a patient treated with antithyroid drugs. CDR3 nucleotides: TGTGCCTGGAGGGACGACCCAGGGGGAATGGCCAACACTGAAGCTTTCTTT. This codes for CAWRDDPGGMANTEAFF.